One TCR beta chain is described in this entry. Data came from immunoSEQ multiplex PCR; TCRdb stores just in-frame clones and leaves some out. The table has fewer than 250,000 clones, roughly four fifths seen once. The V and J ends lost 0 bases and 6 bases, in that order; junction bases with no gene match: 3. Germline values: CDR1 SGHRS, CDR2 YFSETQ. CDR3 length equals 14 residues. The sample comes from a study of blood T cell repertoires in COVID-19. The sequence came from a woman between 65 and 79 years old with acute or convalescent COVID-19. The sample consisted of peripheral blood. The chain recombines TRBV5-1 with TRBJ1-2, with 9 bases that match TRBD1. CDR3 nucleotides: TGCGCCAGCAGCTTGGGGGACAGGGCGGATGGCTACACCTTC. This codes for CASSLGDRADGYTF.